This T cell receptor (beta chain) emerged from a study of blood T cell repertoires in COVID-19. Study-wide context: Both acute and convalescent COVID-19 samples were obtained from the United States, Italy and Spain. Sample material is recorded as cDNA or gDNA derived from T cells, B-cell-depleted T cells, or PBMCs.

Authors' data handling: Nucleated cell counts were estimated from reference gene primer amplification. Here immunoSEQ multiplex PCR was the method, and the copy in TCRdb shows in-frame clones only, minus some. Clonal size and the V and J genes are those of that table, whereas D and trimming came from the DNA. The table lists over 300,000 clones, roughly 90% of them singletons. The CDR3 is made up of 15 amino acids. The germline gives CDR1 SGHRS, CDR2 YFSETQ. V trimming: 0 bases; J trimming: 4 bases; junction bases outside the gene matches: 6. Material for sequencing was peripheral blood. The TCR originated in a man between 18 and 29 years old who had recovered from COVID-19. The genes are TRBV5-1 and TRBJ1-2, with 7 nucleotides matching TRBD1. CDR3 DNA: TGCGCCAGCAGCTTGGGGGCTACAGGGGCCTATGGCTACACCTTC. Translated: CASSLGATGAYGYTF.